This T cell receptor beta chain derives from a study of identical twins. This clonotype showed up just a few times. The antigen is unknown. General study results and limits: Modelling approaches yielded underestimates of out-of-frame TCR alpha sharing between monozygotic twins. Whereas memory repertoires showed no such difference, abundant cord blood beta clonotypes carried fewer insertions. Conclusions rested on cross-sectional statistics rather than following the same donors. Researchers reported weaker excess twin sharing in beta out-of-frame sequences.

MiXCR was run by TCRdb on the 5' RACE reads, yielding one entry per CDR3 protein. Of roughly 260,000 distinct CDR3 sequences listed, 11% to 15% were seen once; the top ten hold around 9.5%. Material for sequencing was memory (CD45RO+) T cells sorted from blood. The TCR sequence derives from a woman between 18 and 30 years old in good health.

The CDR3 protein is CATSRQGRSEAFF. CDR3 DNA: TGTGCCACCAGCAGACAGGGCCGGTCTGAAGCTTTCTTT. The rearrangement uses TRBV15 and TRBJ1-1; D is possibly TRBD1 (5 bases). The CDR3 has 13 residues. V lost 2 bases and J 6 bases, leaving 10 bases between the germline ends. The V gene's germline CDR1 is LNHNV and CDR2 YYDKDF (reference sequence).